This T cell receptor (beta chain) was profiled in a study of blood T cell repertoires in COVID-19. CDR3 length equals 15 residues. V lost 4 bases and J 4 bases, leaving 18 bases between the germline ends. Germline V gene sequence: CDR1 SGHNT, CDR2 YYREEE (reference sequence). Here immunoSEQ multiplex PCR was the method, and the copy in TCRdb shows in-frame clones only, minus some. Among approximately 50,000 clones listed, around four fifths were seen once. The chain is built from TRBV5-4 and TRBJ2-7; D gene ambiguous. The sequenced material came from peripheral blood. The sequence derives from a human donor in a cohort sampled during active COVID-19. The CDR3 here is CASSKETSTEYEQYF. CDR3 DNA sequence: TGTGCCAGCAGCAAGGAGACTTCCACCGAATACGAGCAGTACTTC.